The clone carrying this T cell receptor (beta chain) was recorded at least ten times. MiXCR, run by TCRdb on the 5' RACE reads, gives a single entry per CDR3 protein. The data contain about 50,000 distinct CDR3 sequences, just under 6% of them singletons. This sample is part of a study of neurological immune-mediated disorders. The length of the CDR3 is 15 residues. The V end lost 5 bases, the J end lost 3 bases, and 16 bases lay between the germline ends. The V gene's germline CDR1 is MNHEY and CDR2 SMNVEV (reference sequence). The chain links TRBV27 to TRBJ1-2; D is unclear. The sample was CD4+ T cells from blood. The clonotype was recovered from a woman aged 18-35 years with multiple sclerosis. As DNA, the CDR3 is TGTGCCAGCAGTCGACTAACACCCTCGGACTATGGCTACACCTTC. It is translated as CASSRLTPSDYGYTF.